Each of the 2 T cell receptor beta chains below was sequenced from the same sample in a study of blood T cells in healthy people across ages. A second PCR of roughly 7 to 11 cycles used a sample-barcoded 5' primer and a J-beta primer mix. TCRdb called the 5' RACE reads again in MiXCR, with one record for every CDR3 protein. The sample has roughly 800,000 distinct CDR3 sequences; about 25% are singletons. This sample also belongs to another study, concerning T cells of mothers and their children.

The source material was blood. These receptors all stem from a boy between 10 and 17 years old in good health.

This chain joins TRBV30 and TRBJ2-2; D gene ambiguous. Germline V gene sequence: CDR1 GTSNPN, CDR2 SVGIG (reference sequence). The length of the CDR3 is 12 residues. Trimming stripped 5 bases from V and 0 bases from J, with 4 bases between. Here the CDR3 reads CAWLANTGELFF. Here the CDR3 DNA reads TGTGCCTGGCTCGCGAACACCGGGGAGCTGTTTTTT. The entire variable domain, with the rest obtained from reference TRBV30 and TRBJ2-2, is as follows: SQTIHQWPATLVQPVGSPLSLECTVEGTSNPNLYWYRQAAGRGLQLLFYSVGIGQISSEVPQNLSASRPQDRQFILSSKKLLLSDSGFYLCAWLANTGELFFGEGSRLTVL.

The V gene is TRBV7-3, the J gene TRBJ1-1; D might be TRBD1 (5 bases). With 6 bases removed from V and 5 bases from J, the gap between germline ends came to 19 bases. This CDR3 has 15 amino acids. Germline V gene lookup returns CDR1 SGHTA and CDR2 FQGTGA. In DNA form, the CDR3 reads TGTGCCAGCAGGAGTTTGGCGGGGGTCCATACTGAAGCTTTCTTT. Translated: CASRSLAGVHTEAFF. Supplemented by reference TRBV7-3 and TRBJ1-1, the full variable domain reads GAGVSQTPSNKVTEKGKYVELRCDPISGHTALYWYRQSLGQGPEFLIYFQGTGAADDSGLPNDRFFAVRPEGSVSTLKIQRTERGDSAVYLCASRSLAGVHTEAFFGQGTRLTVV.